This T cell receptor beta chain was found in a study of CXCR3-negative and CXCR3-positive naive CD8 T cells. The CDR3 sequence is 18 residues long. About this clonotype itself: Antigen unknown.

Through 5' RACE with UMI labels, the TRB cDNA libraries were prepared. With the 5' RACE reads reprocessed, TCRdb shows one record per CDR3 protein and no DNA. The sample totals tens of thousands of distinct CDR3 sequences; its top ten clones hold more than 0.45%. General study points: The TRB CDR3s that CXCR3-positive naive cells carried were more hydrophobic than those of CXCR3-negative naive cells.

The sequence was obtained from a human donor in good health. Some clones in this sample may be carry-over from other donors' samples. The sequenced material came from naive CXCR3+ CD8+ T cells from blood. Described subset: CD45RO-CCR7+CD27+CD95- naive CD8+ T cells expressing CXCR3 (TNR3+). V and J are TRBV23-1 and TRBJ2-1; TCRdb's D gene call, TRBD2, goes unchecked for lack of DNA. TRBV23-1 is designated an ORF whose function remains uncertain. CDR3 sequence reads: CASSRGRGPAKKYNEQFF.